These 12 T cell receptor beta chains came from one sample sequenced in a study of T-cell reconstitution after alpha-beta-depleted transplantation in children. Unique molecular identifiers were incorporated during preparation of the TCRbeta library. TCRdb reanalysed the PCR reads using MiXCR and keeps one entry per CDR3 protein. Of about 540,000 distinct CDR3 sequences listed, roughly a quarter are singletons. Source: PBMCs, taken before TCRalphabeta/CD19-depleted stem cell transplant. All receptors come from a boy less than two years old with Wiskott-Aldrich syndrome, due to receive a stem cell transplant.

The table lists this clonotype with a few counts. This chain joins TRBV5-6 and TRBJ1-2, with unresolved D. CDR1 is SGHDT, CDR2 YYEEEE, per germline. Trimming left V 0 bases short and J 6 bases short, with 9 bases between. The CDR3 consists of 13 residues. CDR3 in DNA: TGTGCCAGCAGCTTGGGGCTGTTTAATGGCTACACCTTC. It encodes CASSLGLFNGYTF. The entire variable domain, with the rest obtained from reference TRBV5-6 and TRBJ1-2, is as follows: DAGVTQSPTHLIKTRGQQVTLRCSPKSGHDTVSWYQQALGQGPQFIFQYYEEEERQRGNFPDRFSGHQFPNYSSELNVNALLLGDSALYLCASSLGLFNGYTFGSGTRLTVV.

This chain connects TRBV6-4 to TRBJ2-1; 7 nucleotides match TRBD1. The CDR3 sequence is 16 residues long. Trimming took 4 bases from V and 7 from J; bases not matched to a gene: 13. Germline assignment: CDR1 MRHNA and CDR2 SNTAGT. CDR3 sequence reads: CASSGTGGEMPNEQFF. Written as DNA, the CDR3 is TGTGCCAGCAGTGGGACAGGTGGGGAGATGCCGAATGAGCAGTTCTTC.

The genes are TRBV12-3 or TRBV12-4 and TRBJ2-4; D call uncertain. The ends were cut back, 5 bases at V and 0 bases at J, with 14 bases in the middle. CDR3 size: 16 residues. CDR3 bases: TGTGCCAGCAGTCAAAGGGATCTTTTAGCCAAAAACATTCAGTACTTC. Its translation: CASSQRDLLAKNIQYF.

This sequence joins TRBV5-6 and TRBJ2-1; D gene uncertain. Germline loops: CDR1 SGHDT, CDR2 YYEEEE. This CDR3 region has 14 residues. The ends were cut back, 0 bases at V and 6 bases at J, with 10 bases in the middle. This CDR3 is CASSLEVGLNEQFF. DNA for the CDR3: TGTGCCAGCAGCTTGGAGGTAGGGCTCAATGAGCAGTTCTTC.

The chain combines TRBV2 with TRBJ2-3; D ambiguous. The CDR3 loop spans 15 amino acids. CDR1 and CDR2 from the germline V gene are SNHLY and FYNNEI. V gave up 0 bases and J gave up 2 bases, with 9 bases separating them. The DNA for the CDR3 is TGTGCCAGCAGTGAAGCGCGGCGGAACACAGATACGCAGTATTTT. It encodes CASSEARRNTDTQYF.

The chain combines TRBV4-2 with TRBJ2-5; 12 bases fit TRBD2. V lost 3 bases, J lost 4 bases, and 9 bases stayed unmatched. This CDR3 has 17 residues. Germline V CDR1 and CDR2: LGHNA, YNFKEQ. The CDR3: CASSQADTGLAGETQYF. CDR3 DNA: TGTGCCAGCAGCCAGGCAGACACGGGACTAGCGGGAGAGACCCAGTACTTC.

This clonotype was seen a handful of times. This chain joins TRBV6-5 and TRBJ1-2; D is perhaps TRBD1 (5 bases). The CDR3 contains 19 residues. Deletions cut 4 bases from V and 2 bases from J, with 26 bases between. Germline V lookup: CDR1 MNHEY, CDR2 SVGAGI. The DNA for the CDR3 is TGTGCCAGCAGTTTCCGAACCTCAGGGAAAAGTGTTTGGAACTATGGCTACACCTTC. Translated: CASSFRTSGKSVWNYGYTF.

The genes are TRBV29-1 and TRBJ1-1; no definite D call. The V and J ends lost 8 bases and 4 bases respectively, with 8 bases between them. Germline V gene data show CDR1 as SQVTM and CDR2 as ANQGSEA. The CDR3 consists of 10 residues. CDR3 nucleotides: TGCAGCTCTCCGGCCACTGAAGCTTTCTTT. This translates into CSSPATEAFF.

There are a few counts of this clonotype. The chain uses TRBV29-1 and TRBJ2-1; 10 positions agree with TRBD2. There are 16 residues in the CDR3. The V segment lost 4 bases and the J segment 5 bases; nucleotides outside the gene matches: 11. Germline values: CDR1 SQVTM, CDR2 ANQGSEA. The CDR3 sequence: CSVGASGRIGHNEQFF. CDR3 sequence (DNA): TGCAGCGTTGGGGCTAGCGGGAGAATCGGCCACAATGAGCAGTTCTTC.

The CDR3 reads CASSARLGGFYNEQFF. DNA of the CDR3: TGTGCCAGCAGCGCACGTTTAGGGGGTTTCTACAATGAGCAGTTCTTC. This sequence joins TRBV9 and TRBJ2-1; D might be TRBD1 (6 bases). The CDR3 consists of 16 residues. Germline V lookup: CDR1 SGDLS, CDR2 YYNGEE. The V and J ends lost 3 bases and 3 bases respectively, with 16 bases between them.

The rearrangement links TRBV9 to TRBJ1-2; D remains unclear. The germline CDR1 and CDR2 sequences are SGDLS and YYNGEE. The CDR3 length is 12 residues. Trimming stripped 7 bases from V and 8 bases from J, with 15 bases between. The CDR3 spells CASALPGWGYTF. In DNA, the CDR3 is TGTGCCAGCGCCCTCCCAGGCTGGGGCTACACCTTC.

This clonotype was picked up a small number of times. The chain joins TRBV20-1 to TRBJ1-1; D possibly corresponds to TRBD1 (5 bases). With 3 bases removed from V and 9 bases from J, the gap between germline ends came to 23 bases. The CDR3 extends over 15 amino acids. Germline V gives CDR1 DFQATT, CDR2 SNEGSKA (reference sequence). CDR3 in DNA: TGCAGTGCTAGTGTGGCAGACAGACCGGACCCTCAAGCTTTCTTT. This gives the protein CSASVADRPDPQAFF.